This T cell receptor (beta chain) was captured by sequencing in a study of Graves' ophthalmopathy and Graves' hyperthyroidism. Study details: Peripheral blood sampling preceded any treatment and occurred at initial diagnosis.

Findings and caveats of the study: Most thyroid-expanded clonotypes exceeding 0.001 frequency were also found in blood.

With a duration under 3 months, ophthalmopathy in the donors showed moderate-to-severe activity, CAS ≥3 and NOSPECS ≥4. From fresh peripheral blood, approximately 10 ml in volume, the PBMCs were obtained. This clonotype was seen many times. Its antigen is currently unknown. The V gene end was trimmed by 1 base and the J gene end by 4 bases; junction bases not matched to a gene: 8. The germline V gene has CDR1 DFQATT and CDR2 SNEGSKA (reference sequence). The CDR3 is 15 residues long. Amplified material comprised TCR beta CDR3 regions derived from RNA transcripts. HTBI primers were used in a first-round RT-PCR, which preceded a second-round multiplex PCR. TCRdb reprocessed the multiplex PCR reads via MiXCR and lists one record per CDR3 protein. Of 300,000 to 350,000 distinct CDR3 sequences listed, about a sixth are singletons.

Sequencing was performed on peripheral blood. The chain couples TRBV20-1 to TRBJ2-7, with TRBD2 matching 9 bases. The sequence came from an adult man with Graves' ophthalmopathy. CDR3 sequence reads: CSARGGGRAVYEQYF. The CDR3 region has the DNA TGCAGTGCTAGAGGGGGCGGGAGGGCCGTTTACGAGCAGTACTTC.